Presented here are 5 T cell receptor beta chains from one specimen sequenced in a study of cytomegalovirus exposure and HLA in healthy donors. It was with 60 Vbeta and 13 Jbeta primers that the PCR ran. The data were produced by immunoSEQ multiplex PCR, yet TCRdb's version contains in-frame clones alone and is incomplete. The sample shows approximately 190,000 clones, roughly 80% of them seen only once. The sequenced material came from PBMCs. Source of these receptors: a woman aged 18-35 years in good health and CMV-seronegative.

The chain links TRBV30 to TRBJ1-6; TRBD1 matches 7 bases. The CDR3 runs to 14 residues. V trimming: 4 bases; J trimming: 9 bases; junction bases outside the gene matches: 9. Germline CDR1 is GTSNPN and CDR2 is SVGIG (reference sequence). The CDR3 region is CAWIQQGIRSPLHF. The CDR3 DNA is TGTGCCTGGATCCAACAGGGGATTCGTTCACCCCTCCACTTT.

The chain carries TRBV27 and TRBJ1-2; 7 bases line up with TRBD1. CDR3 size: 17 residues. The germline V gene has CDR1 MNHEY and CDR2 SMNVEV (reference sequence). V shed 4 bases, J shed 0 bases, and the junction held 11 bases outside the gene matches. CDR3 DNA: TGTGCCAGCAGTTCAGCACAGGGGACCATTACTAACTATGGCTACACCTTC. It specifies CASSSAQGTITNYGYTF.

This clone has a single count. The J gene is TRBJ2-3, the V gene TRBV12-5, with D possibly matching TRBD1 (5 bases). Trimming removed 5 bases from V and 6 bases from J, with 12 bases in between. The germline V gene encodes CDR1 LGHNT and CDR2 FRNRAP. The CDR3 is made up of 13 amino acids. CDR3 region: CASGVQTADTQYF. CDR3 bases: TGTGCTAGTGGTGTACAGACAGCGGATACGCAGTATTTT. The entire variable domain, with the rest obtained from reference TRBV12-5 and TRBJ2-3, is as follows: DARVTQTPRHKVTEMGQEVTMRCQPILGHNTVFWYRQTMMQGLELLAYFRNRAPLDDSGMPKDRFSAEMPDATLATLKIQPSEPRDSAVYFCASGVQTADTQYFGPGTRLTVL.

This clone was recorded only once. The chain links TRBV10-1 to TRBJ2-3, with D possibly matching TRBD1 (6 bases). Germline loops: CDR1 WNHNN, CDR2 SYGVQD (reference sequence). This CDR3 spans 13 amino acids. The V and J ends lost 6 bases and 0 bases respectively, with 7 bases between them. The CDR3 DNA is TGCGCCAGCAGAGGGACAAGCACAGATACGCAGTATTTT. It translates to CASRGTSTDTQYF.

In this sample, this clone turned up a few times. The chain is built from TRBV7-9 and TRBJ1-1; tentatively, D is TRBD1 (5 bases). Trimming took 1 base from V and 1 from J, leaving 10 bases between them. The CDR3 totals 15 residues. In germline, CDR1 is SEHNR, CDR2 FQNEAQ (reference sequence). The CDR3 DNA follows: TGTGCCAGCAGCTTAGAGGGCGGGGGGAACACTGAAGCTTTCTTT. It yields the protein CASSLEGGGNTEAFF.